One sample yielded the 27 T cell receptor beta chains listed below, sequenced in a study of shared clonotypes between healthy human individuals. The table came from immunoSEQ multiplex PCR; TCRdb's copy has only in-frame clones and leaves some out. The repertoire consists of fewer than 400,000 clones, with 74% occurring once and the leading ten covering about 9.3%. The source material was memory CD4+ T cells sorted from blood. Subset described: CD45RA-negative fraction. These receptor sequences come from a man aged 25-45 years in good health.

V and J are TRBV4-1 and TRBJ1-2, with unresolved D. The CDR3 contains 14 residues. Trimming took off 1 base at V and 5 bases at J, with 11 bases between the two ends. Germline V gene sequence: CDR1 MGHRA, CDR2 YSYEKL. The CDR3 nucleotides read TGCGCCAGCAGCCAAGGATTGGCCAGTTATGGCTACACCTTC. This encodes CASSQGLASYGYTF.

CDR3 DNA: TGTGCCGCGACTAGCGGGAGGGCTGGGGCCAACGTCCTGACTTTC. Encoded protein: CAATSGRAGANVLTF. This sequence joins TRBV21-1 and TRBJ2-6; whether TRBD2, the table's D call, matches the DNA was not checked. TRBV21-1 is described as a pseudogene. The length of the CDR3 is 15 residues.

The chain is built from TRBV11-2 and TRBJ2-3, with D perhaps assigned TRBD1 or TRBD2 (6 bases each). Germline V lookup: CDR1 SGHAT, CDR2 FQNNGV. The length of the CDR3 is 15 residues. Trimming took off 5 bases at V and 0 bases at J, with 12 bases between the two ends. The CDR3 sequence: CASSIPGASTDTQYF. The CDR3 region has the DNA TGTGCCAGCAGCATCCCGGGGGCCAGCACAGATACGCAGTATTTT.

This clone was observed once. V is TRBV2 and J is TRBJ1-5, with 9 bases identical to TRBD1. Germline V lookup: CDR1 SNHLY, CDR2 FYNNEI. After removal of 3 bases from V and 11 bases from J, the junction contained 11 bases not matched to a gene. The CDR3 consists of 15 residues. Here the CDR3 reads CASSEGTGKMTAQHF. CDR3 nucleotide sequence: TGTGCCAGCAGTGAGGGGACAGGGAAAATGACGGCCCAGCATTTT. Filled out from reference TRBV2 and TRBJ1-5, the complete variable domain reads EPEVTQTPSHQVTQMGQEVILRCVPISNHLYFYWYRQILGQKVEFLVSFYNNEISEKSEIFDDQFSVERPDGSNFTLKIRSTKLEDSAMYFCASSEGTGKMTAQHFGDGTRLSIL.

CDR3 DNA sequence: TGTGCTGTGGGAGGGGGCTTCAATCAGCCCCAGCATTTT. Its translation: CAVGGGFNQPQHF. The chain is built from TRBV7-7 and TRBJ1-5; TRBD1 aligns across 7 bases. The CDR3 runs to 13 residues. CDR1 is SSHAT and CDR2 is FNYEAQ in the germline V gene (reference sequence).

The chain carries TRBV10-3 and TRBJ2-5; 11 bases map to TRBD2. Looked up from germline, CDR1 is ENHRY and CDR2 is SYGVKD. This CDR3 has 17 residues. With V trimmed by 6 bases and J by 2 bases, 11 bases remained unmatched. The CDR3 DNA follows: TGTGCCATCAGCCAACCTCCGGGACTAGCGGCACAAGAGACCCAGTACTTC. Protein product: CAISQPPGLAAQETQYF.

This chain uses TRBV7-2 with TRBJ1-1, with D perhaps TRBD1 (6 bases). The V end was cut by 6 bases, the J end by 1 base, with 15 bases between. Germline V gives CDR1 SGHTA, CDR2 FQGNSA. The CDR3 consists of 15 residues. The CDR3 spells CASRSATGRNTEAFF. CDR3 sequence (DNA): TGTGCCAGCAGAAGCGCTACAGGGAGGAACACTGAAGCTTTCTTT.

This clone has at least ten counts. The CDR3 sequence is CATSRVTSGRTNTGELFF. The CDR3 coding sequence is TGTGCCACCAGCAGAGTAACTAGCGGGAGGACGAACACCGGGGAGCTGTTTTTT. The V gene is TRBV15, the J gene TRBJ2-2; 12 bases are shared with TRBD2. The germline CDR1 and CDR2 sequences are LNHNV and YYDKDF (reference sequence). There are 18 residues in the CDR3. V lost 1 base, J lost 0 bases, and 3 bases stayed unmatched.

This chain connects TRBV2 to TRBJ1-2; possibly TRBD1 for D (6 bases). Trimming shortened V by 5 bases and J by 3 bases, and 7 bases separated the two germline ends. This CDR3 spans 12 amino acids. Germline values: CDR1 SNHLY, CDR2 FYNNEI. The CDR3 loop is CASSPGDYGYTF. The DNA of the CDR3 is TGTGCCAGCAGTCCAGGGGACTATGGCTACACCTTC.

Comments on this clone: Mismatch with germline at one junction end may stem from a read error. V is TRBV19 and J is TRBJ1-5; 10 bases fit TRBD1. There are 14 residues in the CDR3. From germline, CDR1 is LNHDA and CDR2 SQIVND (reference sequence). CDR3 loop: CASSTTGGKQPQHF. DNA of the CDR3: TGTGCCAGTAGTACGACAGGGGGCAAGCAGCCCCAGCATTTT.

CDR3 nucleotides: TGTGCCAGCAGCTTCCTCACAGATACGCAGTATTTT. This codes for CASSFLTDTQYF. The genes are TRBV7-9 and TRBJ2-3; D is uncertain. The CDR3 runs to 12 residues. CDR1 SEHNR and CDR2 FQNEAQ come from the germline V gene (reference sequence). V was shortened by 3 bases and J by 2 bases, with 3 bases between the two germline ends.

The chain employs TRBV19 and TRBJ1-1; no definite D call. V was pared by 7 bases and J by 6 bases, with 12 bases between. Germline V gene sequence: CDR1 LNHDA, CDR2 SQIVND (reference sequence). The CDR3 loop spans 12 amino acids. The CDR3 loop reads CASTFMGSEAFF. The DNA of the CDR3 is TGTGCCAGTACCTTCATGGGCTCTGAAGCTTTCTTT.

The chain carries TRBV7-6 and TRBJ2-5; TRBD2 agrees at 10 bases. The assigned J gene may be wrong: the sequence end matches TRBJ2-7 better. This CDR3 has 19 residues. Per germline, CDR1 SGHVS and CDR2 FNYEAQ. The DNA of the CDR3 is TGTGCCAGCAGCTTAGCCCCTAGCGGGAGCATAGGAAGCTCCTACGAGCAGTACTTC. Protein product: CASSLAPSGSIGSSYEQYF.

This clone occurred many times. The J gene is TRBJ2-3, the V gene TRBV19; D may correspond to TRBD1 or TRBD2 (5 bases each). The CDR3 spans 13 residues. V was trimmed by 7 bases and J by 1 base, leaving 9 bases between them. Germline V gene sequence: CDR1 LNHDA, CDR2 SQIVND (reference sequence). DNA of the CDR3: TGTGCCAGTAACACGGGGCGCACAGATACGCAGTATTTT. It yields the protein CASNTGRTDTQYF.

The chain has TRBV5-1 and TRBJ2-5; maybe TRBD2 (5 bases). Trimming pared 0 bases from V and 0 bases from J, leaving 18 bases between. CDR1 SGHRS and CDR2 YFSETQ come from the germline V gene. There are 18 residues in the CDR3. The CDR3 here is CASSLGAGGDTYQETQYF. In DNA, the CDR3 is TGCGCCAGCAGCTTGGGGGCGGGTGGCGATACGTACCAAGAGACCCAGTACTTC. Together with reference TRBV5-1 and TRBJ2-5, the CDR3 gives the full variable domain: KAGVTQTPRYLIKTRGQQVTLSCSPISGHRSVSWYQQTPGQGLQFLFEYFSETQRNKGNFPGRFSGRQFSNSRSEMNVSTLELGDSALYLCASSLGAGGDTYQETQYFGPGTRLLVL.

The chain links TRBV5-1 to TRBJ2-1; D is ambiguous. Trimming cost V 0 bases and J 3 bases, with 10 bases left between them. The CDR3 extends over 15 amino acids. Germline loops: CDR1 SGHRS, CDR2 YFSETQ. Here the CDR3 reads CASSLVAKDYNEQFF. The CDR3 nucleotides are TGCGCCAGCAGCTTGGTTGCGAAGGACTACAATGAGCAGTTCTTC.

The chain has TRBV5-1 and TRBJ2-3, with a possible D match to TRBD1 (6 bases). V was trimmed by 6 bases and J by 4 bases, leaving 21 bases between them. The germline gives CDR1 SGHRS, CDR2 YFSETQ. The CDR3 sequence is 16 residues long. CDR3 residues: CASNKISGQPPDTQYF. The CDR3 DNA follows: TGCGCCAGCAACAAAATAAGTGGACAGCCTCCAGATACGCAGTATTTT.

This clone was picked up many times. The V call is TRBV10-2, the J call TRBJ2-7, with D possibly matching TRBD2 (5 bases). CDR3 length equals 12 residues. The germline V and J ends were trimmed by 3 bases and 3 bases, with 6 bases remaining between them. Germline CDR1 and CDR2: WSHSY and SAAADI. The CDR3 bases are TGCGCCAGCAGTGATCGGGGCTACGAGCAGTACTTC. Translation gives CASSDRGYEQYF.

The genes are TRBV6-6 and TRBJ2-2, with D unclear. Germline lookup yields CDR1 MNHNY and CDR2 SVGAGI (reference sequence). The CDR3 is 14 amino acids. V shed 4 bases and J shed 2 bases, with 8 bases lying between them. The DNA of the CDR3 is TGTGCCAGCAGTTCCTCTCGTAACACCGGGGAGCTGTTTTTT. It codes for CASSSSRNTGELFF.

This chain uses TRBV5-1 with TRBJ2-7, with D perhaps matching TRBD1 or TRBD2 (6 bases each). Germline CDR1 and CDR2: SGHRS and YFSETQ. V dropped 2 bases and J dropped 6 bases, with 24 bases sitting between them. The CDR3 runs to 17 residues. The CDR3 nucleotides read TGCGCCAGCAGCTTCGGACCCGCAGGGGAGGTAGTAGGCGAGCAGTACTTC. This codes for CASSFGPAGEVVGEQYF.

This rearrangement joins TRBV30 to TRBJ1-6, with a tentative D call TRBD1 (5 bases). V lost 1 base, J lost 10 bases, and 14 bases lay in between. Germline CDR1 is GTSNPN and CDR2 is SVGIG (reference sequence). The length of the CDR3 is 14 residues. The CDR3 nucleotides read TGTGCCTGGAGTGAGGCAGGGAGAGGGTCACCCCTCCACTTT. Translation gives CAWSEAGRGSPLHF.

The chain joins TRBV5-1 to TRBJ2-1; D unresolved. The CDR3 is made up of 14 amino acids. CDR1 and CDR2 (germline): SGHRS, YFSETQ. Trimming pared 3 bases from V and 5 bases from J, leaving 12 bases between. The CDR3 spells CASSSGLINNEQFF. The CDR3 DNA reads as TGCGCCAGCAGCTCCGGCCTTATAAACAATGAGCAGTTCTTC.

This clone showed up just once. The rearrangement links TRBV5-6 to TRBJ2-5, with D possibly being TRBD1 (5 bases). Trimming removed 2 bases from V and 1 base from J, with 12 bases in between. Germline V gives CDR1 SGHDT, CDR2 YYEEEE. The CDR3 extends over 15 amino acids. The CDR3, as DNA: TGTGCCAGCAGCTTAAGGGTGGGGCTCCAAGAGACCCAGTACTTC. It codes for CASSLRVGLQETQYF.

The chain is built from TRBV14 and TRBJ2-7; D ambiguous. CDR1 and CDR2 from the germline V gene are SGHDN and FVKESK. The CDR3 covers 15 residues. The V gene lost 0 bases and the J gene lost 5 bases, with 14 bases spanning the gap. The CDR3 DNA reads as TGTGCCAGCAGCCAAGACCAGCTAGGGTTCGACGAGCAGTACTTC. This gives the protein CASSQDQLGFDEQYF.

J is TRBJ2-3 and V is TRBV7-3, with D possibly matching TRBD2 (6 bases). This CDR3 contains 15 residues. The V gene lost 4 bases and the J gene lost 6 bases, with 17 bases spanning the gap. Looked up from germline, CDR1 is SGHTA and CDR2 is FQGTGA. The CDR3 region has the DNA TGTGCCAGCAGCTCAGGAGACTCGGGAGCGGATACGCAGTATTTT. The encoded protein is CASSSGDSGADTQYF.

The V call is TRBV5-1, the J call TRBJ1-2; no firm D call. The germline gives CDR1 SGHRS, CDR2 YFSETQ. The V gene lost 4 bases and the J gene lost 6 bases, with 13 bases spanning the gap. The CDR3 extends over 13 amino acids. The DNA for the CDR3 is TGCGCCAGCAGCCCCGGACTTGAGGATGGCTACACCTTC. Its protein is CASSPGLEDGYTF.

This chain links TRBV19 with TRBJ2-5; weak D call: TRBD1 (5 bases). V lost 6 bases to trimming and J lost 2 bases, with 10 bases between them. Germline CDR1 LNHDA, CDR2 SQIVND (reference sequence). This CDR3 has 13 amino acids. DNA of the CDR3: TGTGCCAGTAGCAAGAACAGGCAAGAGACCCAGTACTTC. Translated: CASSKNRQETQYF.